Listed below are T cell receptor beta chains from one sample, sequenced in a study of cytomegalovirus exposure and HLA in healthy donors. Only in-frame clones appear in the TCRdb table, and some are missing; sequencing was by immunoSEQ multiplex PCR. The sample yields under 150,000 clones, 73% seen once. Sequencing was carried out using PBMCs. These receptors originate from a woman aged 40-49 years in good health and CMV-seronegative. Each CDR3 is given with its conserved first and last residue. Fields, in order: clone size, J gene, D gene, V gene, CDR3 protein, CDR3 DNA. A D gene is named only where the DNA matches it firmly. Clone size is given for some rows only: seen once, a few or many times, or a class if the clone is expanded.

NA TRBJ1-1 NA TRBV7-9 CASSLREGSTEAFF TGTGCCAGCAGCCTACGTGAGGGATCTACTGAAGCTTTCTTT
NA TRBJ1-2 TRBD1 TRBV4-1 CASSPTGANYGYTF TGCGCCAGCAGCCCGACAGGGGCTAACTATGGCTACACCTTC
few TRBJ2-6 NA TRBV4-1 CASSQDGHSGANVLTF TGCGCCAGCAGCCAAGATGGACATTCGGGGGCCAACGTCCTGACTTTC
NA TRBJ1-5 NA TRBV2 CASTLDLNSNQPQHF TGTGCCAGCACCCTCGACTTGAATAGCAATCAGCCCCAGCATTTT
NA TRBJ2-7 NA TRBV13 CASSSRTSIYEQYF TGTGCCAGCAGCTCCCGGACATCTATCTACGAGCAGTACTTC
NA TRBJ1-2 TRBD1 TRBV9 CASSGVRQGATETNYGYTF TGTGCCAGCAGCGGTGTTCGACAGGGGGCGACGGAAACTAACTATGGCTACACCTTC
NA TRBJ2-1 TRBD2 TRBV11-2 CASSQIAGRGWQFF TGTGCCAGCAGTCAAATTGCGGGGCGGGGGTGGCAGTTCTTC
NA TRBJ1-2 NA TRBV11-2 CASSFGHLGYTF TGTGCCAGCAGCTTTGGACATCTTGGCTACACCTTC
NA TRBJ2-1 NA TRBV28 CASQGGSYNEQFF TGTGCCAGCCAAGGGGGCTCCTACAATGAGCAGTTCTTC
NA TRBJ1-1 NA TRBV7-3 CASSLYGRKDRDTEAFF TGTGCCAGCAGCTTATATGGGAGGAAGGACCGGGACACTGAAGCTTTCTTT
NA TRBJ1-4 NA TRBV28 CASSRTASLKKLFF TGTGCCAGCAGCCGGACAGCCTCCCTAAAAAAACTGTTTTTT
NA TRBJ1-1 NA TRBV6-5 CASSYLSGNTEAFF TGTGCCAGCAGTTACTTATCCGGGAACACTGAAGCTTTCTTT
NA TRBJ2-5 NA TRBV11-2 CASSKEPTSTQYF TGTGCCAGCAGCAAAGAGCCTACCTCGACCCAGTACTTC
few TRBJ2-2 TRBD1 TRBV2 CASSRQGANTGELFF TGTGCCAGCAGTCGACAGGGGGCGAACACCGGGGAGCTGTTTTTT
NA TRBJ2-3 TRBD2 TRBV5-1 CASSFSGGDGDTQYF TGCGCCAGCAGTTTTAGCGGGGGCGACGGAGATACGCAGTATTTT
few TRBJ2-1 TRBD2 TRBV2 CASGGGDEQFF TGTGCCAGCGGGGGGGGAGATGAGCAGTTCTTC
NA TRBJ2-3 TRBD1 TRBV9 CASSVAGTGSDTQYF TGTGCCAGCAGCGTAGCCGGGACAGGGTCCGATACGCAGTATTTT
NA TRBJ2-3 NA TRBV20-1 CSARTGSTQYF TGCAGTGCTAGAACCGGGTCGACGCAGTATTTT
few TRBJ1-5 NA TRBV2 CASSDDSLSQPQHF TGTGCCAGCAGCGACGACAGTCTAAGTCAGCCCCAGCATTTT
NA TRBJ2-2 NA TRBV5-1 CASSLAPGNTGELFF TGCGCCAGCAGCTTGGCGCCAGGGAACACCGGGGAGCTGTTTTTT
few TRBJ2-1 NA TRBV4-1 CASLSPGASSNEQFF TGCGCCAGCCTTTCCCCAGGGGCCTCCAGCAATGAGCAGTTCTTC
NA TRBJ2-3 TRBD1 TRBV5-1 CASSLTGGPPDTQYF TGCGCCAGCAGCCTGACAGGGGGCCCCCCAGATACGCAGTATTTT
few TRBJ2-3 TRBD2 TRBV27 CASRGTSADTQYF TGTGCCAGCAGGGGGACTAGCGCAGATACGCAGTATTTT
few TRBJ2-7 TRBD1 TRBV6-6 CASSYGSGGDEQYF TGTGCCAGCAGTTACGGCTCAGGGGGTGACGAGCAGTACTTC
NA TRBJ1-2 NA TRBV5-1 CASSLSQGYGYTF TGCGCCAGCAGCTTGAGTCAGGGGTATGGCTACACCTTC
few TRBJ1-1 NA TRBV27 CASSLRAMNTEAFF TGTGCCAGCAGTTTGAGGGCGATGAACACTGAAGCTTTCTTT
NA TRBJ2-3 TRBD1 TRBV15 CATRTGTATDTQYF TGTGCCACCAGGACCGGGACAGCCACAGATACGCAGTATTTT
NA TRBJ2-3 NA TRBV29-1 CSVPGHRTDTQYF TGCAGCGTCCCCGGACATCGCACAGATACGCAGTATTTT
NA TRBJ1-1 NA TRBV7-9 CASSFSPGRNTEAFF TGTGCCAGCAGCTTCTCTCCGGGGAGGAACACTGAAGCTTTCTTT
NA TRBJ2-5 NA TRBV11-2 CASSLNTGRQETQYF TGTGCCAGCAGCTTAAATACAGGCCGCCAAGAGACCCAGTACTTC
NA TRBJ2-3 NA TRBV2 CASGGIGGTDTQYF TGTGCCAGCGGGGGCATCGGGGGCACAGATACGCAGTATTTT
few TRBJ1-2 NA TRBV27 CASSFDYREGGYGYTF TGTGCCAGCAGTTTTGATTACAGGGAGGGTGGCTATGGCTACACCTTC
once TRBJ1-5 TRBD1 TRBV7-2 CASSPQGVREPQHF TGTGCCAGCAGCCCCCAGGGGGTTCGAGAGCCCCAGCATTTT
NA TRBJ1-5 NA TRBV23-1 CASSQFSRGNQPQHF TGCGCCAGCAGTCAATTCTCGAGGGGCAATCAGCCCCAGCATTTT
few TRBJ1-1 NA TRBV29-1 CSVDERQSLNTEAFF TGCAGCGTGGATGAGAGACAGTCTCTGAACACTGAAGCTTTCTTT
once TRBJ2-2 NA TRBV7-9 CASSLVRAGELFF TGTGCCAGCAGCTTAGTGCGGGCCGGGGAGCTGTTTTTT
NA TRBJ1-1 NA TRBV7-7 CASSSSEEFEAFF TGTGCTAGCAGCTCATCAGAAGAATTTGAAGCTTTCTTT
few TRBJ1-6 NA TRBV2 CASTQDRPENSPLHF TGTGCCAGCACTCAAGACAGACCCGAAAATTCACCCCTCCACTTT
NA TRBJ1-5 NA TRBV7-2 CASSLAGDSNQPQHF TGTGCCAGCAGCTTAGCAGGAGATAGCAATCAGCCCCAGCATTTT
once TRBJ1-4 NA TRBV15 CATSRGFSGVNEKLFF TGTGCCACCAGCAGAGGTTTTTCAGGTGTTAATGAAAAACTGTTTTTT
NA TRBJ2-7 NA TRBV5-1 CAFFKQKAAYEQYF TGCGCTTTTTTCAAGCAGAAGGCGGCATACGAGCAGTACTTC
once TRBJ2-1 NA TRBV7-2 CASSLSRRGVQFF TGTGCCAGCAGCCTGAGTAGGCGGGGTGTGCAGTTCTTC
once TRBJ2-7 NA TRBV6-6 CASSLRDRISYEQYF TGTGCCAGCAGTTTAAGAGACAGGATCTCCTACGAGCAGTACTTC